The sequence of this TCR beta chain was determined in a study of T cell repertoires in cytomegalovirus infection. Study summary: CMV infection and matching HLA type were both indicated by public TCR beta signatures.

TCRdb reanalysed the reads using MiXCR and keeps one entry per CDR3 protein. The sample has some 280,000 distinct CDR3 sequences, around 13% seen once. This clonotype showed up many times. Its target is unknown. The CDR3 extends over 12 amino acids. In germline, CDR1 is SGHAT, CDR2 FQNNGV. Trimming took off 6 bases at V and 8 bases at J, with 10 bases between the two ends. Study observations and caveats: Individuals carrying CMV plus the relevant HLA were identified by cumulative frequency of public TCR beta families. Dominant in the ex vivo response were TCR beta clonotypes restricted by HLA-C and specific for CMV.

This TCR was recovered from a human donor in good health (CMV status not recorded). Some clones in this sample may be carry-over from other donors' samples. The chain is built from TRBV11-2 and TRBJ1-4; D gene uncertain. The sample consisted of PBMCs. This chain's CDR3 is CASRSMAEKLFF. The CDR3 DNA reads as TGTGCCAGCAGATCGATGGCGGAAAAACTGTTTTTT.